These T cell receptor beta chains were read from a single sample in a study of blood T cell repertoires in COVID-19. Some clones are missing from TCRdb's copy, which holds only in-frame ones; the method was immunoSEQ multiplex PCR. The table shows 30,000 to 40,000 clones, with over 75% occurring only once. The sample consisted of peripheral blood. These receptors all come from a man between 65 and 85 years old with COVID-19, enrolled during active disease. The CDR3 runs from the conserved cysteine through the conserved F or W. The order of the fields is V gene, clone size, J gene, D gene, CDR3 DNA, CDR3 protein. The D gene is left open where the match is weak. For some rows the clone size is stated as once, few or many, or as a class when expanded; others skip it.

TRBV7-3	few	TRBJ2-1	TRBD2	TGTGCCAGCAGCTTCGGGACTAGTTCCGATGAGCAGTTCTTC	CASSFGTSSDEQFF
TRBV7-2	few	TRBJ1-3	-	TGTGCCAGCAGCATAACCTGGACAGTCTCTGGAAACACCATATATTTT	CASSITWTVSGNTIYF
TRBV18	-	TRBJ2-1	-	TGTGCCAGCTCATCTGGACAAGCCTACAATGAGCAGTTCTTC	CASSSGQAYNEQFF
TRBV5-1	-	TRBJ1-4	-	TGCGCCAGCAGCTTACCCGGAGGGTCCCAGGGAGAAAAACTGTTTTTT	CASSLPGGSQGEKLFF
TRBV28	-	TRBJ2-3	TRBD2	TGTGCCAGCAGTCCCCCCCTACTAGCGGGTCTCCGGGTTACGCAGTATTTT	CASSPPLLAGLRVTQYF
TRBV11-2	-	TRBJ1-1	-	TGTGCCAGCAGCTTCTCTGGCGGGAGTACTGAAGCTTTCTTT	CASSFSGGSTEAFF
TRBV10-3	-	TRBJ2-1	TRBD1	TGTGCCATCAGTGAGGGGACAGGAGAACACAATGAGCAGTTCTTC	CAISEGTGEHNEQFF
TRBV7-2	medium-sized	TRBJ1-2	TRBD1	TGTGCCAGCAGCCTAACTACCCCGGGACAGAACTATGGCTACACCTTC	CASSLTTPGQNYGYTF
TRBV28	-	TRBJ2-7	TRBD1	TGTGCCAGCAGTTCATCCAGGACAGGGGCCTACGAGCAGTACTTC	CASSSSRTGAYEQYF
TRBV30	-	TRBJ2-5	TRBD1	TGTGCCTGGAGTGTAACGGGCAGGGGGGAGACCCAGTACTTC	CAWSVTGRGETQYF
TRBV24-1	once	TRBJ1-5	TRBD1	TGTGCCACCAGTGCAACGGGACAGATCCCTGGGGGCAATCAGCCCCAGCATTTT	CATSATGQIPGGNQPQHF
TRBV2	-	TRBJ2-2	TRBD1	TGTGCCTCTGCTCGGGGACAGACAGCCAACACCGGGGAGCTGTTTTTT	CASARGQTANTGELFF
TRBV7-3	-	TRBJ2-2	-	TGTGCCAGCAGCTTATTAGGAAGAGGAGTAACCGGGGAGCTGTTTTTT	CASSLLGRGVTGELFF
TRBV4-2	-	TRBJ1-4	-	TGTGCCAGCAGCCGAAACGCGGGGGCGGGCGCAACTAATGAAAAACTGTTTTTT	CASSRNAGAGATNEKLFF
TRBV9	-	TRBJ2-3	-	TGTGCCAGCAGCGTATCCGGGACAGATACGCAGTATTTT	CASSVSGTDTQYF
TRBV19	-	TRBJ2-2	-	TGTGCCAGTAGTGTTTCCCAGCGTGGGACCGGGGAGCTGTTTTTT	CASSVSQRGTGELFF
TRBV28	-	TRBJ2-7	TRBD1	TGTGCCAGCAGCAAACCGGGACAGGCGCCCGGCTACGAGCAGTACTTC	CASSKPGQAPGYEQYF
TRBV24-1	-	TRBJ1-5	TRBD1	TGTGCCACCAGTGATGCAACGGGACAGGGGATCGGACAGCCCCAGCATTTT	CATSDATGQGIGQPQHF
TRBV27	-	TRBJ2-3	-	TGTGCCAGCAGTAACACTGGGCGAGCTCTCACAGATACGCAGTATTTT	CASSNTGRALTDTQYF
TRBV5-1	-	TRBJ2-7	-	TGCGCCAGCAGCTGGCAGGGCTACGAGCAGTACTTC	CASSWQGYEQYF
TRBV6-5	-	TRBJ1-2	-	TGTGCCAGCAGTTACTCCCCCGGGACAACGGGTGGCTACACCTTC	CASSYSPGTTGGYTF
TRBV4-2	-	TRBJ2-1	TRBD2	TGTGCCAGCAGCCAAAACGAACTCCGTAGCGGGGCACCCAATGAGCAGTTCTTC	CASSQNELRSGAPNEQFF
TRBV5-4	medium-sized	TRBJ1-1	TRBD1	TGTGCCAGCAGCAGGGGACAGGGCATTACTGAAGCTTTCTTT	CASSRGQGITEAFF
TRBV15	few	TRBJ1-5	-	TGTGCCACCAGTCCCCGGGGGGGCGGTAGCAATCAGCCCCAGCATTTT	CATSPRGGGSNQPQHF
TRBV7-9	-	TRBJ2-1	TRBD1	TGTGCCAGCAGCCCGGGACAGGCTTACAATGAGCAGTTCTTC	CASSPGQAYNEQFF
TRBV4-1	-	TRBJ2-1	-	TGCGCCAGCAGTTTCCGACAGGAGCCCTACAATGAGCAGTTCTTC	CASSFRQEPYNEQFF
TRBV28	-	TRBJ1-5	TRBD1	TGTGCCAGCAGAAACGGACAGGGGGGCAATCAGCCCCAGCATTTT	CASRNGQGGNQPQHF
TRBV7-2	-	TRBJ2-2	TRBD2	TGTGCCAGCAGCCCGGGACTAGCGGGAGGCCGAACCCGGAGCGGGGAGCTGTTTTTT	CASSPGLAGGRTRSGELFF
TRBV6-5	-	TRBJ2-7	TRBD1	TGTGCCCAGCGTGCAGGGGGCCACGAGCAGTACTTC	CAQRAGGHEQYF
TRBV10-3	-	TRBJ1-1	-	TGTGCCATCAGTTCGGACAGTATGAACACTGAAGCTTTCTTT	CAISSDSMNTEAFF
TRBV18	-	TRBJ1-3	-	TGTGCCAGCTCACCACCGGAGGGAGCCACCATATATTTT	CASSPPEGATIYF
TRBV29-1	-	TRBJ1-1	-	TGCAGCGTTAATTCAGGGGAAACTGAAGCTTTCTTT	CSVNSGETEAFF
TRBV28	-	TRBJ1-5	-	TGTGCCAGCAGTTTGATAGGCAATCAGCCCCAGCATTTT	CASSLIGNQPQHF
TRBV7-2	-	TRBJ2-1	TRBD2	TGTGCCAGCAGCTTCGGGACTAGCTACAATGAGCAGTTCTTC	CASSFGTSYNEQFF
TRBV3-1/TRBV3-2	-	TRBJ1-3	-	TGTGCCAGCAGCCAAGATCGACAGTATTGGGGCAGGGACACCATATATTTT	CASSQDRQYWGRDTIYF
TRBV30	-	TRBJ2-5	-	TGTGCCTGGAGTGTCTGGCGGGCCCAAGAGACCCAGTACTTC	CAWSVWRAQETQYF
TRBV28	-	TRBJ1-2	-	TGTGCCAGCAGTCCCCGCGAGGGTGCTTTTAGTTCGGCTCGGGCCTTC	CASSPREGAFSSARAF
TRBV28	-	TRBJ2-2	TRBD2	TGTGCCAGCAGGCTGCCCGGACTAGCGGGAGGGCGGTACGGGGAGCTGTTTTTT	CASRLPGLAGGRYGELFF
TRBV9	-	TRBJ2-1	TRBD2	TGTGCCAGCAGCGTGATCGGGAGGAAAGCCTACAATGAGCAGTTCTTC	CASSVIGRKAYNEQFF
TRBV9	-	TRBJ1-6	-	TGTGCCAGCAGCACGCGGGACGTAGGTTCACCCCTCCACTTT	CASSTRDVGSPLHF
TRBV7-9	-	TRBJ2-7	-	TGTGCCAGCAGCTTCCTTCCGGACGAGCAGTACTTC	CASSFLPDEQYF
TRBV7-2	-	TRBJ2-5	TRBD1	TGTGCCAGCAGCAAAGACAGGGGGATTTCAGAGACCCAGTACTTC	CASSKDRGISETQYF
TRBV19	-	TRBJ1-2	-	TGTGCCAGTAGTATAGGCCGGGGAGGTAGCTACACCTTC	CASSIGRGGSYTF
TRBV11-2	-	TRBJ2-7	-	TGTGCCAGCAGCCGGGGACTCTCCTACGAGCAGTACTTC	CASSRGLSYEQYF
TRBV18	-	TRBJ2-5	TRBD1	TGTGCCAGCTCATCAGACAGGGGGCGTGGCGACCAAGAGACCCAGTACTTC	CASSSDRGRGDQETQYF
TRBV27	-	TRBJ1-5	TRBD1	TGTGCCAGCAGTTTACTAGGGACAGGGATTCAGCCCCAGCATTTT	CASSLLGTGIQPQHF
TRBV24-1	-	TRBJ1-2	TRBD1	TGTGCCACCAGCCAGACAGGGCAAGTGGGACGAACTAACTATGGCTACACCTTC	CATSQTGQVGRTNYGYTF
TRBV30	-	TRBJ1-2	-	TGTGCCTGGAGTGTAGACAGCGGCTACACCTTC	CAWSVDSGYTF
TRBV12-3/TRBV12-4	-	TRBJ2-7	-	TGTGCCAGCAGTTTGGTGGCCTCCTACGAGCAGTACTTC	CASSLVASYEQYF
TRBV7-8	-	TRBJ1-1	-	TGTGCCAGCAGCTTTGGGGCCCACACTGAAGCTTTCTTT	CASSFGAHTEAFF
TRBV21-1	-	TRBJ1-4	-	TGTGCCAGCAGCACTCGGACAGGGGCCCATCATGCAACTAATGAAAAACTGTTTTTT	CASSTRTGAHHATNEKLFF
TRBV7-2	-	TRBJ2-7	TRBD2	TGTGCCAGCAGCTTAGGACTAGCGGGTACCTACGAGCAGTACTTC	CASSLGLAGTYEQYF
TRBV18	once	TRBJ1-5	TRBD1	TGTGCCAGCTCACCACAGGCAGGGGGATATAGCAATCAGCCCCAGCATTTT	CASSPQAGGYSNQPQHF
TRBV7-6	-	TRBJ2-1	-	TGTGCCAGCAGCTTAATCGGAGGGCTAGCTTACAATGAGCAGTTCTTC	CASSLIGGLAYNEQFF
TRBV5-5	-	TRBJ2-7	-	TGTGCCAGCAGCTTGGTAGTAGTGAGCTACGAGCAGTACTTC	CASSLVVVSYEQYF
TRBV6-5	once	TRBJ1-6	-	TGTGCCAGCACCTCGGGGGGCCTAGGGCCACCCCTCCACTTT	CASTSGGLGPPLHF